This T cell receptor (beta chain) was sequenced in a study of CD8 T cells in ankylosing spondylitis. Findings of the study overall: Disease-linked clones bore a CD8+ phenotype, appearing relatively rarely in peripheral blood. According to the report, clones linked to the disease were significantly enriched in matched synovial fluid samples taken from ankylosing spondylitis patients.

For TCR beta, libraries came from quantitative 5'-RACE with molecular barcodes. MiXCR, run by TCRdb on the 5' RACE reads, gives a single entry per CDR3 protein. The sample records some 140,000 distinct CDR3 sequences, more than 7% being singletons. CDR1 and CDR2 (germline): SGHAT, FQNNGV. V trimming: 5 bases; J trimming: 10 bases; junction bases outside the gene matches: 10. CDR3 length equals 15 residues. The sample holds a few counts of this clonotype. Antigen: not known. This chain connects TRBV11-2 to TRBJ2-1, with 11 bases aligning to TRBD2. The clonotype originates from a male donor with ankylosing spondylitis. The sample taken for sequencing was synovial fluid, either unsorted or a sorted T cell fraction (not recorded which). The CDR3 here is CASSALAGEGLEQFF. CDR3 coding DNA: TGTGCCAGCAGCGCACTAGCGGGGGAAGGATTAGAGCAGTTCTTC.